These T cell receptor beta chains were read from a single sample in a study of blood T cells in healthy people across ages. TCRdb fed the 5' RACE reads into MiXCR, producing one record per CDR3 protein. The sample yields over 300,000 distinct CDR3 sequences, 45% to 65% seen once. The sample comprised blood. These receptor sequences come from a man aged 60 to 75 in good health. Both conserved end residues are part of each CDR3. A D gene is named only where the DNA matches it firmly. Clone sizes are given selectively: once, few, many, or a class where the clone is expanded.

D gene	V gene	clone size	J gene	CDR3 DNA	CDR3 protein
TRBD2	TRBV6-1	many	TRBJ2-7	TGTGCCAGCAGTGACCCGGGGGGGATAGCCTCCTACGAGCAGTACTTC	CASSDPGGIASYEQYF
.	TRBV30	few	TRBJ2-6	TGTGCCTGGAAAAGCGGGCAGCTACTTCATTCTGGGGCCAACGTCCTGACTTTC	CAWKSGQLLHSGANVLTF
.	TRBV20-1	few	TRBJ2-7	TGCAGTGCCCTAGGGTGGGGGGACCACGAGCAGTACTTC	CSALGWGDHEQYF
TRBD2	TRBV5-1	few	TRBJ2-3	TGCGCCAGCAGCTTGGGAGCGGGGGGGAACACAGATACGCAGTATTTT	CASSLGAGGNTDTQYF
.	TRBV5-1	.	TRBJ2-3	TGCGCCAGCAGGACAGCCCCGGATACAGATACGCAGTATTTT	CASRTAPDTDTQYF
.	TRBV4-1	.	TRBJ2-1	TGCGCCAGCAGAGGCTATGGCGATGAGCAGTTCTTC	CASRGYGDEQFF
.	TRBV7-8	.	TRBJ2-7	TGTGCCAGCAGCGTAGAGACGTGGGGGGAGCAGTACTTC	CASSVETWGEQYF
.	TRBV5-1	.	TRBJ1-2	TGCGCCAGCAGCGGCATAGGGGGTGGTAATGGCTACACCTTC	CASSGIGGGNGYTF
TRBD1	TRBV5-1	.	TRBJ1-2	TGCGCCGGCAGCTTGGGGGACAGTTTAGCTAACTATGGCTACACCTTC	CAGSLGDSLANYGYTF
.	TRBV5-1	.	TRBJ2-6	TGCGCCAGCAGAGTTCGTGGGGTCGGGGCCAACGTCCTGACTTTC	CASRVRGVGANVLTF
.	TRBV15	.	TRBJ1-1	TGTGCCACCAGCAGAACTCCCTCAGGAGAAGCTTTCTTT	CATSRTPSGEAFF
.	TRBV7-8	.	TRBJ2-5	TGTGCCAGCAGCAAGTGGGCAGGACAAGAGACCCAGTACTTC	CASSKWAGQETQYF
.	TRBV25-1	.	TRBJ2-3	TGTGCCAGCCTTAGGAGATCCTTCGCAGATACGCAGTATTTT	CASLRRSFADTQYF
TRBD2	TRBV7-2	.	TRBJ2-7	TGTGCCAGCAGCTTAGCGCTAGCGGTCTCCTACGAGCAGTACTTC	CASSLALAVSYEQYF
.	TRBV7-9	.	TRBJ2-3	TGTGCCAGCAGCTTTGGATTCTCTAGCACAGATACGCAGTATTTT	CASSFGFSSTDTQYF
.	TRBV12-3/TRBV12-4	.	TRBJ2-6	TGTGCCAGTTTGGGGGGCAGGCGGATCTCAGGGGCCAACGTCCTGACTTTC	CASLGGRRISGANVLTF
.	TRBV10-3	.	TRBJ1-5	TGTGCCATCAGTGATCAGAATAGCAATCAGCCCCAGCATTTT	CAISDQNSNQPQHF
TRBD1	TRBV3-1	.	TRBJ1-2	TGTGCCAGCAGCCTCCGACAGGGGGGGACTAGTGGCTACACCTTC	CASSLRQGGTSGYTF
TRBD2	TRBV14	.	TRBJ2-1	TGTGCCACCCGAAGACTAGCGGGAGGGCCGTACAATGAGCAGTTCTTC	CATRRLAGGPYNEQFF
.	TRBV6-6	few	TRBJ2-1	TGTGCCAGCAGTTATAGAGGCAATGAGCAGTTCTTC	CASSYRGNEQFF
TRBD2	TRBV7-3	.	TRBJ2-6	TGTGCCAGCAGCTTAATAGCGGGAGGGTCTGGGGCCAACGTCCTGACTTTC	CASSLIAGGSGANVLTF
TRBD2	TRBV7-9	.	TRBJ2-5	TGTGCCAGCAGCTCAAGTGGACTAGCGGGAGTTAGGGAGTACTTC	CASSSSGLAGVREYF
.	TRBV18	.	TRBJ2-7	TGTGCCAGCTCCCAGGGATGGGAGTCCTACGAGCAGTACTTC	CASSQGWESYEQYF
.	TRBV20-1	.	TRBJ2-3	TGCAGTGTGAGCGGGCTTCACCCAGGGACGCAGTATTTT	CSVSGLHPGTQYF
TRBD1	TRBV7-9	.	TRBJ2-5	TGTGCCAGCAGCCCCTGGGACAGTGAGCAGTACTTC	CASSPWDSEQYF
TRBD1	TRBV20-1	.	TRBJ1-6	TGCAGTGCCCCGGGACAGGGCCATAATTCACCCCTCCACTTT	CSAPGQGHNSPLHF
.	TRBV24-1	once	TRBJ2-1	TGTGCCACCAGTGTAGGGAGGCCCCCTATCAATGAGCAGTTCTTC	CATSVGRPPINEQFF
TRBD2	TRBV11-2	.	TRBJ2-3	TGTGCCAGCAGCTCTATTAGCGGGAGTAGTCCAGATACGCAGTATTTT	CASSSISGSSPDTQYF
.	TRBV7-9	.	TRBJ2-1	TGTGCCAGCAGCTTAGCAGCCTCATCAGGGCAGTTCTTC	CASSLAASSGQFF
.	TRBV7-2	.	TRBJ2-4	TGTGCCAGCAGCTTATATCCCAAAAACATTCAGTACTTC	CASSLYPKNIQYF